These 3 T cell receptor beta chains share one sample of origin, sequenced in a study of control samples from healthy donors and cancer patients. Measured with immunoSEQ multiplex PCR; TCRdb has only the in-frame clones, and not every one. The data show some 130,000 clones, just under 95% seen once. The sequenced sample consisted of blood. These receptors were taken from a man aged 18 to 29 in good health.

The chain has TRBV7-9 and TRBJ2-3; 7 nucleotides align to TRBD1. The CDR3 loop spans 16 amino acids. The germline V gene encodes CDR1 SEHNR and CDR2 FQNEAQ (reference sequence). Trimming removed 4 bases from V and 0 bases from J; junction bases left unmatched: 7. CDR3 amino acids: CASSSRDSRSTDTQYF. The CDR3 DNA reads TGTGCCAGCAGCTCTAGGGACAGTCGAAGCACAGATACGCAGTATTTT.

The chain joins TRBV2 to TRBJ1-1; D not resolved. The germline gives CDR1 SNHLY, CDR2 FYNNEI. V lost 6 bases, J lost 1 base, and 18 bases lay in between. The CDR3 runs 16 residues. Written as DNA, the CDR3 is TGTGCCAGCAGCGTGACACCCGGACTGAGGAACACTGAAGCTTTCTTT. Its protein product is CASSVTPGLRNTEAFF.

The chain couples TRBV7-9 to TRBJ1-1; possibly TRBD1 for D (5 bases). Trimming removed 1 base at V and 0 bases at J, with 6 bases between. Germline V lookup: CDR1 SEHNR, CDR2 FQNEAQ (reference sequence). CDR3 length: 14 amino acids. This chain's CDR3 is CASSLGQMNTEAFF. The DNA of the CDR3 is TGTGCCAGCAGCTTAGGACAGATGAACACTGAAGCTTTCTTT.